What follows are 22 T cell receptor beta chains derived from one specimen sequenced in a study of blood T cell repertoires in COVID-19. Libraries were prepared by immunoSEQ multiplex PCR; TCRdb keeps only in-frame clonotypes and omits some of them. The sample lists about 260,000 clones; about 82% were seen once. Sequenced material: PBMCs or T cells enriched from blood (not recorded which). Every receptor here comes from a woman in her 50s who had recovered from COVID-19.

Written as DNA, the CDR3 is TGTGCCAGCAGTGAACTCTGGAACACTGAAGCTTTCTTT. Translated, it gives CASSELWNTEAFF. The chain couples TRBV2 to TRBJ1-1, with D uncertain. The germline V and J ends were trimmed by 2 bases and 1 base, with 5 bases remaining between them. This CDR3 comprises 13 residues. Germline V gene data show CDR1 as SNHLY and CDR2 as FYNNEI. The whole variable domain, filled in from reference TRBV2 and TRBJ1-1, reads EPEVTQTPSHQVTQMGQEVILRCVPISNHLYFYWYRQILGQKVEFLVSFYNNEISEKSEIFDDQFSVERPDGSNFTLKIRSTKLEDSAMYFCASSELWNTEAFFGQGTRLTVV.

J is TRBJ1-6 and V is TRBV11-2; D call uncertain. There are 14 residues in the CDR3. Germline CDR1 SGHAT, CDR2 FQNNGV. The ends were cut back, 4 bases at V and 5 bases at J, with 9 bases in the middle. The CDR3 sequence is CASSSRENNSPLHF. CDR3 nucleotides: TGTGCCAGCAGCTCCCGGGAGAATAATTCACCCCTCCACTTT.

This sequence joins TRBV10-3 and TRBJ2-5, with 9 bases that match TRBD2. The CDR3 length is 14 residues. Looked up from germline, CDR1 is ENHRY and CDR2 is SYGVKD. V shed 8 bases and J 1 base; nucleotides not matched to a gene: 5. For the CDR3, the DNA is TGTGCCATCGGAGCGGGGGGTCCCCAAGAGACCCAGTACTTC. Protein product: CAIGAGGPQETQYF.

This rearrangement joins TRBV7-2 to TRBJ1-1, with 8 bases that match TRBD1. The length of the CDR3 is 15 residues. Germline CDR1 and CDR2: SGHTA and FQGNSA. Trimming removed 7 bases from V and 5 bases from J; junction bases left unmatched: 12. The CDR3 region has the DNA TGTGCCAGCACCTGGAGCAGGGGGCAGGGGACTGAAGCTTTCTTT. Translation gives CASTWSRGQGTEAFF. Drawing the rest from reference TRBV7-2 and TRBJ1-1, the complete variable domain is GAGVSQSPSNKVTEKGKDVELRCDPISGHTALYWYRQSLGQGLEFLIYFQGNSAPDKSGLPSDRFSAERTGGSVSTLTIQRTQQEDSAVYLCASTWSRGQGTEAFFGQGTRLTVV.

This clone came up once. V and J are TRBV7-2 and TRBJ2-6, with 7 nucleotides matching TRBD2. The CDR3 is 16 amino acids. J was trimmed by 1 base and V by 1 base; bases with no gene match: 1. Germline lookup yields CDR1 SGHTA and CDR2 FQGNSA. CDR3 sequence reads: CASSLVGGSGANVLTF. The CDR3 DNA is TGTGCCAGCAGCTTAGTGGGGGGGTCTGGGGCCAACGTCCTGACTTTC.

V and J are TRBV7-3 and TRBJ2-3; D unclear. The CDR3 sequence is 13 residues long. CDR1 SGHTA and CDR2 FQGTGA come from the germline V gene. V gave up 2 bases and J gave up 3 bases, with 6 bases separating them. Here the CDR3 reads CASSLELTDTQYF. As DNA, the CDR3 is TGTGCCAGCAGCTTAGAGTTGACAGATACGCAGTATTTT.

This chain uses TRBV3-1 (or the pseudogene TRBV3-2) with TRBJ2-1, with 11 bases aligning to TRBD1. The CDR3 is 15 amino acids. After removal of 6 bases from V and 10 bases from J, the junction contained 11 bases not matched to a gene. CDR1 LGHDT and CDR2 YNNKEL come from the germline V gene (reference sequence). The CDR3 DNA is TGTGCCAGCAGTTCCGGGACAGGGGGACCCAGAGAGCAGTTCTTC. The encoded protein is CASSSGTGGPREQFF.

The chain is built from TRBV24-1 and TRBJ2-3, with a possible D match to TRBD2 (6 bases). From germline, CDR1 is KGHDR and CDR2 SFDVKD. Trimming took 4 bases from V and 7 from J, leaving 11 bases between them. The length of the CDR3 is 13 residues. CDR3 nucleotides: TGTGCCACCAGTGAGCGGGACGGACATACGCAGTATTTT. Translated, it gives CATSERDGHTQYF.

The rearrangement joins TRBV6-2 or TRBV6-3 to TRBJ1-3, with D tentatively TRBD1 (6 bases). Germline assignment: CDR1 MNHEY and CDR2 SVGEGT. There are 14 residues in the CDR3. V was cut by 4 bases and J by 0 bases, with 7 bases left in between. The DNA of the CDR3 is TGTGCCAGCAGTTGGACAGTCTCTGGAAACACCATATATTTT. Residues: CASSWTVSGNTIYF.

The chain links TRBV14 to TRBJ1-5; TRBD1 is a possible D gene (6 bases). CDR1 and CDR2 (germline): SGHDN, FVKESK. V was shortened by 0 bases and J by 8 bases, with 11 bases between the two germline ends. The CDR3 spans 14 residues. Written as DNA, the CDR3 is TGTGCCAGCAGCCAAGATCACAGGGAAGAGCCCCAGCATTTT. This gives the protein CASSQDHREEPQHF.

This clone was recorded once. DNA of the CDR3: TGTGCCAGCAGCGCAACAGGGGAACCCTACGAGCAGTACTTC. Translated, it gives CASSATGEPYEQYF. This rearrangement joins TRBV7-9 to TRBJ2-7; 7 positions agree with TRBD1. V dropped 5 bases and J dropped 2; count of bases not matched to a gene: 6. Germline loops: CDR1 SEHNR, CDR2 FQNEAQ (reference sequence). This CDR3 has 14 amino acids.

V and J are TRBV5-4 and TRBJ2-1, with TRBD2 matching over 9 bases. Per germline, CDR1 SGHNT and CDR2 YYREEE (reference sequence). V dropped 1 base and J dropped 5; count of bases not matched to a gene: 4. This CDR3 comprises 15 residues. The CDR3 sequence: CASSLISGRNNEQFF. The CDR3 bases are TGTGCCAGCAGCTTGATTAGCGGGAGAAACAATGAGCAGTTCTTC.

This clone was seen ten or more times. The rearrangement uses TRBV19 and TRBJ2-3; no firm D call. V dropped 3 bases and J dropped 6 bases, with 4 bases sitting between them. The CDR3 has 11 amino acids. Per germline, CDR1 LNHDA and CDR2 SQIVND (reference sequence). In nucleotides, the CDR3 is TGTGCCAGTAGTATGAGGGATACGCAGTATTTT. Its protein product is CASSMRDTQYF.

The V gene is TRBV15, the J gene TRBJ2-3; 7 bases map to TRBD1. CDR1 and CDR2 (germline): LNHNV, YYDKDF (reference sequence). The CDR3 covers 14 residues. The J segment lost 5 bases and the V segment lost 11 bases, leaving 13 bases of the junction unmatched. For the CDR3, the DNA is TGTGCCGCGAGGTCCGGGACAGTAGGAGATACGCAGTATTTT. This translates into CAARSGTVGDTQYF.

The CDR3 DNA reads as TGTGCCAGCAGTGAACAGGGCCTTAGGCAGCAGTACTTC. Its protein is CASSEQGLRQQYF. This chain uses TRBV6-1 with TRBJ2-7; possible D gene TRBD1, 5 bases. Trimming cost V 2 bases and J 8 bases, with 13 bases left between them. Germline CDR1 is MNHNS and CDR2 is SASEGT. The CDR3 loop spans 13 amino acids.

The chain links TRBV7-2 to TRBJ1-1; 7 positions agree with TRBD1. The CDR3 is 14 residues long. CDR1 is SGHTA, CDR2 FQGNSA, per germline. With 4 bases clipped from V and 6 bases from J, the junction kept 8 bases outside the gene matches. In DNA, the CDR3 is TGTGCCAGCAGCTCGACAGGGAGCCACTCTGAAGCTTTCTTT. It translates to CASSSTGSHSEAFF.

The chain carries TRBV19 and TRBJ1-1; the D gene is possibly TRBD1 (6 bases). The CDR3 contains 14 residues. V gave up 2 bases and J gave up 4 bases, with 11 bases separating them. Germline V gene lookup returns CDR1 LNHDA and CDR2 SQIVND (reference sequence). CDR3 sequence: CASSILPGATEAFF. The CDR3 bases are TGTGCCAGTAGTATACTGCCAGGGGCCACTGAAGCTTTCTTT.

This clone has a handful of counts. This rearrangement joins TRBV30 to TRBJ2-3; weak D call: TRBD2 (5 bases). The germline CDR1 and CDR2 sequences are GTSNPN and SVGIG (reference sequence). This CDR3 has 10 amino acids. V was shortened by 4 bases and J by 6 bases, with 5 bases between the two germline ends. The CDR3 coding sequence is TGTGCCTGGAAGCGGGATACGCAGTATTTT. Amino acid sequence: CAWKRDTQYF.

The chain links TRBV5-1 to TRBJ1-1; possibly TRBD1 for D (5 bases). Germline CDR1 is SGHRS and CDR2 is YFSETQ. V lost 1 base, J lost 0 bases, and 10 bases lay in between. This CDR3 is 15 amino acids long. The CDR3 bases are TGCGCCAGCAGCTTGTTATCGGGGGTGAACACTGAAGCTTTCTTT. This encodes CASSLLSGVNTEAFF.

J is TRBJ1-2 and V is TRBV18; a weak D match, TRBD1 (6 bases). Germline loops: CDR1 KGHSH, CDR2 LQKENI. This CDR3 region has 15 residues. The V and J ends lost 5 bases and 8 bases respectively, with 21 bases between them. For the CDR3, the DNA is TGTGCCAGCTCATCCGAGGCCATGCAGGGGAACGGCTACACCTTC. This encodes CASSSEAMQGNGYTF.

V is TRBV6-5 and J is TRBJ1-3; 7 bases fit TRBD1. The germline V gene has CDR1 MNHEY and CDR2 SVGAGI. V gave up 6 bases and J gave up 0 bases; unmatched junction bases: 5. The CDR3 is made up of 15 amino acids. The CDR3 nucleotides read TGTGCCAGCAGCAAAGGGGGCCTCTCTGGAAACACCATATATTTT. Translation: CASSKGGLSGNTIYF.

The gene calls are TRBV11-2 and TRBJ2-2; 10 nucleotides match TRBD2. The CDR3 covers 17 residues. Trimming took 5 bases from V and 5 from J; bases not matched to a gene: 11. CDR1 and CDR2 from the germline V gene are SGHAT and FQNNGV. The CDR3 loop reads CASSRTTSGVPTGELFF. CDR3 in DNA: TGTGCCAGCAGCCGTACCACTAGCGGGGTACCGACCGGGGAGCTGTTTTTT. Complete variable domain (other parts from reference TRBV11-2 and TRBJ2-2): EAGVAQSPRYKIIEKRQSVAFWCNPISGHATLYWYQQILGQGPKLLIQFQNNGVVDDSQLPKDRFSAERLKGVDSTLKIQPAKLEDSAVYLCASSRTTSGVPTGELFFGEGSRLTVL.